These 28 T cell receptor beta chains originate from one sample sequenced in a study of OX40 agonist ivuxolimab in advanced cancers. Library generation was performed with the immunoSEQ multiplex PCR assay. TCRdb mirrors the immuneACCESS table, restricted to in-frame sequences. Some clones are absent from its copies; in checked studies, under half trace to an unresolved V gene, and the reason for the others is unknown. Recorded for this sample are fewer than 20,000 clones; roughly 80% of them occurred a single time. About 4.1% of the sample comes from the top ten. The specimen was CD4+ or CD8+ T cells sorted from blood, collected in a trial of the OX40 agonist ivuxolimab. The receptors were sampled from an adult with an advanced solid tumor such as melanoma, head and neck, liver or kidney cancer.

The chain employs TRBV7-2 and TRBJ1-1; no clear D gene. Germline V gene sequence: CDR1 SGHTA, CDR2 FQGNSA. The length of the CDR3 is 14 residues. Trimming removed 5 bases from V and 3 bases from J, with 13 bases in between. The CDR3 protein is CASSMTGGYTEAFF. The CDR3 DNA follows: TGTGCCAGCAGCATGACGGGAGGTTACACTGAAGCTTTCTTT.

This clone was seen a few times. This sequence joins TRBV6-1 and TRBJ1-5, with TRBD1 matching over 7 bases. The germline CDR1 and CDR2 sequences are MNHNS and SASEGT. J was trimmed by 4 bases and V by 1 base; bases with no gene match: 4. The CDR3 has 15 residues. CDR3 nucleotide sequence: TGTGCCAGCAGTGAAGGCGGGACAGTTAATCAGCCCCAGCATTTT. It yields the protein CASSEGGTVNQPQHF.

The genes are TRBV5-6 and TRBJ2-3, with D unclear. The CDR3 runs to 12 residues. V lost 0 bases and J 5 bases, leaving 4 bases between the germline ends. The germline gives CDR1 SGHDT, CDR2 YYEEEE. The CDR3 here is CASSLALDTQYF. The CDR3 coding sequence is TGTGCCAGCAGCTTGGCCCTAGATACGCAGTATTTT.

The chain has TRBV5-1 and TRBJ2-3; a possible D gene is TRBD2 (6 bases). Germline V gene lookup returns CDR1 SGHRS and CDR2 YFSETQ. The CDR3 has 15 amino acids. Trimming shortened V by 3 bases and J by 1 base, and 12 bases separated the two germline ends. The CDR3 sequence: CASSWRVSGTDTQYF. DNA of the CDR3: TGCGCCAGCAGCTGGAGGGTTTCGGGCACAGATACGCAGTATTTT.

The chain carries TRBV10-3 and TRBJ1-6, with 9 bases aligning to TRBD1. Germline CDR1 reads ENHRY; CDR2 reads SYGVKD. The trim removed 3 bases at V and 6 bases at J, leaving 3 bases unmatched. CDR3 size: 15 residues. The CDR3 sequence is CAISEMGQGNSPLHF. The CDR3 DNA reads TGTGCCATCAGTGAAATGGGACAGGGTAATTCACCCCTCCACTTT.

The chain carries TRBV2 and TRBJ2-1, with a possible D match to TRBD1 (6 bases). This CDR3 region has 15 residues. The V end was cut by 1 base, the J end by 4 bases, with 11 bases between. Germline V gives CDR1 SNHLY, CDR2 FYNNEI. The CDR3 reads CASSEVGGWYNEQFF. The CDR3 DNA reads as TGTGCCAGCAGTGAAGTAGGGGGTTGGTACAATGAGCAGTTCTTC. The full variable domain, with the rest looked up from reference TRBV2 and TRBJ2-1, is EPEVTQTPSHQVTQMGQEVILRCVPISNHLYFYWYRQILGQKVEFLVSFYNNEISEKSEIFDDQFSVERPDGSNFTLKIRSTKLEDSAMYFCASSEVGGWYNEQFFGPGTRLTVL.

The chain has TRBV6-1 and TRBJ2-7, with TRBD2 as a possible D gene (5 bases). The CDR3 spans 12 residues. Germline values: CDR1 MNHNS, CDR2 SASEGT. V lost 6 bases and J lost 6, with 12 bases in between. CDR3 nucleotides: TGTGCCAGCAGCCAACTAGGTGGCGAGCAGTACTTC. This sequence encodes CASSQLGGEQYF.

This clone was picked up one time. The rearrangement links TRBV6-1 to TRBJ2-7; D gene uncertain. V dropped 0 bases and J dropped 7 bases, with 10 bases sitting between them. The CDR3 has 13 residues. Germline V gene lookup returns CDR1 MNHNS and CDR2 SASEGT. In nucleotides, the CDR3 is TGTGCCAGCAGTGAAGCGACCCCACCGGAGCAGTACTTC. Its translation is CASSEATPPEQYF.

V and J are TRBV10-1 and TRBJ2-3; 12 bases fit TRBD2. The CDR3 loop spans 18 amino acids. Trimming at V came to 1 base and at J to 0 bases, leaving 5 bases not matched to a gene. Germline V gives CDR1 WNHNN, CDR2 SYGVQD (reference sequence). For the CDR3, the DNA is TGCGCCAGCAGTGAGTGGTCTAGCGGGAGGGATAGCACAGATACGCAGTATTTT. Translated, it gives CASSEWSSGRDSTDTQYF.

This clone was picked up a small number of times. The V call is TRBV7-2, the J call TRBJ1-5, with D perhaps matching TRBD1 (6 bases). This CDR3 is 16 amino acids long. The V gene lost 1 base and the J gene lost 7 bases, with 17 bases spanning the gap. Looked up from germline, CDR1 is SGHTA and CDR2 is FQGNSA. The CDR3 DNA is TGTGCCAGCAGCTTAGTGGCAGGCAAACAGGGACAGCCCCAGCATTTT. This translates into CASSLVAGKQGQPQHF.

The chain links TRBV5-6 to TRBJ2-5; 7 positions match TRBD2. The germline V gene encodes CDR1 SGHDT and CDR2 YYEEEE. Losses at the gene ends were 0 bases for V and 2 bases for J; bases not matched to a gene: 1. CDR3 length equals 14 residues. The CDR3, as DNA: TGTGCCAGCAGCTTGGCGGGGGGACAAGAGACCCAGTACTTC. Amino acid sequence: CASSLAGGQETQYF.

The chain links TRBV5-7 to TRBJ2-7, with 13 bases aligning to TRBD2. TRBV5-7 falls under the ORF class, with uncertain function. The CDR3 length is 17 residues. Trimming removed 4 bases from V and 4 bases from J; junction bases left unmatched: 11. The CDR3 here is CASSPPPGLAGYYEQYF. Written as DNA, the CDR3 is TGTGCCAGCAGCCCCCCCCCGGGACTAGCGGGATATTACGAGCAGTACTTC.

The genes are TRBV18 and TRBJ2-6; 8 nucleotides line up with TRBD1. Germline trimming cut 3 bases from V and 0 bases from J; bases unmatched to any gene: 7. Germline loops: CDR1 KGHSH, CDR2 LQKENI. The CDR3 contains 18 residues. As DNA, the CDR3 is TGTGCCAGCTCACCGCCGGACAGGGCCCTCTCTGGGGCCAACGTCCTGACTTTC. Translated: CASSPPDRALSGANVLTF.

This chain joins TRBV6-6 and TRBJ2-2; 7 positions match TRBD2. There are 16 residues in the CDR3. Germline CDR1 and CDR2: MNHNY and SVGAGI (reference sequence). V shed 7 bases, J shed 2 bases, and the junction held 10 bases outside the gene matches. The CDR3 nucleotides are TGTGCCAGCACCGTTACGGGAGCGGGAAACACCGGGGAGCTGTTTTTT. This translates into CASTVTGAGNTGELFF.

This chain connects TRBV5-4 to TRBJ2-1; the D gene is possibly TRBD2 (5 bases). This CDR3 spans 12 amino acids. Trimming left V 5 bases short and J 10 bases short, with 13 bases between. Germline lookup yields CDR1 SGHNT and CDR2 YYREEE (reference sequence). The DNA for the CDR3 is TGTGCCAGCAGGGAGGTTCACGGGGAGCAGTTCTTC. Translating it yields CASREVHGEQFF.

The V and J genes are TRBV21-1 and TRBJ2-1. TRBV21-1 is assigned pseudogene status. The CDR3 sequence is 12 residues long. The CDR3 reads CASHHSDNEQFF. DNA for the CDR3: TGTGCCAGCCACCATTCCGACAATGAGCAGTTCTTC.

The J gene is TRBJ1-1, the V gene TRBV29-1; no definite D call. V was clipped by 7 bases and J by 2 bases, with 14 bases between them. The CDR3 contains 13 residues. CDR1 and CDR2 from the germline V gene are SQVTM and ANQGSEA. The CDR3 loop reads CSAGLGYNTEAFF. CDR3 coding DNA: TGCAGCGCCGGGCTGGGATATAACACTGAAGCTTTCTTT.

The chain recombines TRBV10-3 with TRBJ2-5, with TRBD1 matching over 8 bases. The ends lost 10 bases at V and 4 bases at J; junction bases unmatched: 2. The CDR3 consists of 11 residues. Germline V gives CDR1 ENHRY, CDR2 SYGVKD. The CDR3: CASGQGETQYF. CDR3 sequence (DNA): TGTGCCAGCGGACAGGGAGAGACCCAGTACTTC.

The genes are TRBV4-2 and TRBJ2-1; D perhaps matches TRBD2 (7 bases). CDR3 size: 16 residues. The V and J ends lost 1 base and 7 bases respectively, with 17 bases between them. Germline CDR1 reads LGHNA; CDR2 reads YNFKEQ. The CDR3 protein is CASSQASGGFANEQFF. In DNA form, the CDR3 reads TGTGCCAGCAGCCAAGCCTCGGGGGGCTTTGCGAATGAGCAGTTCTTC.

The gene calls are TRBV5-4 and TRBJ2-7, with TRBD2 matching over 8 bases. V lost 4 bases, J lost 0 bases, and 9 bases stayed unmatched. This CDR3 is 16 amino acids long. CDR1 is SGHNT and CDR2 is YYREEE in the germline V gene (reference sequence). This CDR3 reads CASSEGPAGVSYEQYF. The CDR3, as DNA: TGTGCCAGCAGCGAGGGGCCAGCGGGGGTCTCCTACGAGCAGTACTTC.

This clone was counted between two and nine times. DNA for the CDR3: TGTGCCAGCAGTGACACTAATCAGCCCCAGCATTTT. Protein product: CASSDTNQPQHF. The V gene is TRBV25-1, the J gene TRBJ1-5; no definite D call. Per the germline V gene, CDR1 is MGHDK and CDR2 is SYGVNS. The CDR3 runs to 12 residues. The ends were cut back, 3 bases at V and 4 bases at J, with 4 bases in the middle.

The CDR3 region is CASSHHTQGTGILSETQYF. For the CDR3, the DNA is TGTGCCAGCAGCCATCATACCCAGGGGACCGGGATTCTGTCGGAGACCCAGTACTTC. This chain connects TRBV14 to TRBJ2-5; TRBD1 is a possible D gene (6 bases). CDR3 size: 19 residues. Between the trimmed V and J ends, which lost 3 bases and 5 bases, there was a span of 28 bases. Germline CDR1 is SGHDN and CDR2 is FVKESK.

The chain recombines TRBV6-6 with TRBJ2-7; 7 bases are a match to TRBD1. This CDR3 region has 12 residues. The V gene's germline CDR1 is MNHNY and CDR2 SVGAGI (reference sequence). The V and J ends lost 8 bases and 4 bases, in that order; junction bases with no gene match: 5. In nucleotides, the CDR3 is TGTGCCAGCGGGACAGTGGGATACGAGCAGTACTTC. This codes for CASGTVGYEQYF.

This chain joins TRBV10-3 and TRBJ2-7; 9 nucleotides match TRBD1. The CDR3 extends over 17 amino acids. The germline CDR1 and CDR2 sequences are ENHRY and SYGVKD. V gave up 5 bases and J gave up 4 bases; unmatched junction bases: 15. CDR3: CAISSNDPGQGVYEQYF. The CDR3 nucleotides are TGTGCCATCAGTTCGAACGATCCGGGACAGGGTGTGTACGAGCAGTACTTC.

The chain recombines TRBV19 with TRBJ2-1; D uncertain. This CDR3 contains 14 residues. V gave up 6 bases and J gave up 0 bases, with 9 bases separating them. The germline V gene encodes CDR1 LNHDA and CDR2 SQIVND (reference sequence). This CDR3 is CASRPAISYNEQFF. The CDR3 nucleotides are TGTGCCAGTAGACCAGCGATCTCCTACAATGAGCAGTTCTTC.

This sequence joins TRBV10-2 and TRBJ2-5, with 9 positions matching TRBD1. TRBJ2-7 explains the end of the DNA better; the J call may be wrong. CDR1 is WSHSY and CDR2 is SAAADI in the germline V gene. The CDR3 consists of 14 residues. CDR3 sequence reads: CASSVGTGSYEQYF. The CDR3, as DNA: TGCGCCAGCAGTGTAGGGACAGGGTCCTACGAGCAGTACTTC.

The V and J genes are TRBV27 and TRBJ2-3, with 11 bases aligning to TRBD2. With 2 bases clipped from V and 6 bases from J, the junction kept 10 bases outside the gene matches. CDR1 MNHEY and CDR2 SMNVEV come from the germline V gene (reference sequence). The CDR3 has 17 residues. CDR3 sequence: CASSLLLAGGPTDTQYF. The DNA of the CDR3 is TGTGCCAGCAGTTTACTTCTAGCGGGAGGCCCGACGGATACGCAGTATTTT.

The CDR3: CASSLSGGHGSPLHF. DNA for the CDR3: TGTGCCAGCAGTTTATCAGGGGGCCATGGTTCACCCCTCCACTTT. The chain employs TRBV27 and TRBJ1-6; 7 nucleotides agree with TRBD1. Trimming cost V 0 bases and J 9 bases; bases outside gene matches: 5. The CDR3 has 15 amino acids. Germline V gives CDR1 MNHEY, CDR2 SMNVEV (reference sequence).